Listed below are T cell receptor beta chains from one sample, sequenced in a study of blood T cell repertoires in COVID-19. Using immunoSEQ multiplex PCR, the repertoire was profiled, and TCRdb retains in-frame clones only, with some absent. Of about 190,000 clones detected, roughly 84% appear once; the ten largest clones hold roughly 3.1%. Source material: PBMCs or T cells enriched from blood (not recorded which). The receptors here all came from a woman aged 25-40 years who had been exposed to COVID-19. Each CDR3 is given with its conserved first and last residue. The order of the fields is J gene, D gene, clone size, V gene, CDR3 protein, CDR3 DNA. A D gene is named only where the DNA matches it firmly. Expanded clones are given a class, and other clones once, few, many or no size at all.

j_gene: TRBJ1-5; d_gene: .; abundance: .; v_gene: TRBV6-2/TRBV6-3; CDR3aa: CASSYDRIEPQHF; CDR3nt: TGTGCCAGCAGTTATGACAGGATTGAGCCCCAGCATTTT
j_gene: TRBJ2-5; d_gene: .; abundance: .; v_gene: TRBV9; CDR3aa: CASSPSGETQYF; CDR3nt: TGTGCCAGCAGCCCTTCAGGGGAGACCCAGTACTTC
j_gene: TRBJ2-3; d_gene: .; abundance: .; v_gene: TRBV5-8; CDR3aa: CASSFGPGWTTDTQYF; CDR3nt: .
j_gene: TRBJ1-6; d_gene: .; abundance: .; v_gene: TRBV5-6; CDR3aa: CASSFFNYVGAPLHF; CDR3nt: TGTGCCAGCAGCTTTTTCAATTACGTCGGGGCACCCCTCCACTTT
j_gene: TRBJ1-3; d_gene: .; abundance: .; v_gene: TRBV7-2; CDR3aa: CASSLGSVGNTIYF; CDR3nt: TGTGCCAGCAGCTTAGGGTCGGTTGGAAACACCATATATTTT
j_gene: TRBJ2-5; d_gene: TRBD2; abundance: .; v_gene: TRBV6-2/TRBV6-3; CDR3aa: CASSRGLAGDQETQYF; CDR3nt: TGTGCCAGCAGTCGGGGACTAGCAGGCGACCAAGAGACCCAGTACTTC
j_gene: TRBJ1-4; d_gene: TRBD1; abundance: .; v_gene: TRBV4-3; CDR3aa: CASSHPGQATNEKLFF; CDR3nt: TGCGCCAGCAGCCATCCAGGACAGGCAACTAATGAAAAACTGTTTTTT
j_gene: TRBJ2-7; d_gene: .; abundance: few; v_gene: TRBV5-1; CDR3aa: CASSLQTGGNEQYF; CDR3nt: TGCGCCAGCAGCTTGCAAACAGGCGGCAACGAGCAGTACTTC
j_gene: TRBJ2-7; d_gene: .; abundance: .; v_gene: TRBV12-3/TRBV12-4; CDR3aa: CASSIQRYEQYF; CDR3nt: TGTGCCAGCAGCATTCAGAGGTACGAGCAGTACTTC
j_gene: TRBJ2-3; d_gene: TRBD2; abundance: .; v_gene: TRBV2; CDR3aa: CASSRLAGPDTQYF; CDR3nt: TGTGCCAGCAGCCGACTAGCGGGGCCAGATACGCAGTATTTT
j_gene: TRBJ1-6; d_gene: TRBD1; abundance: .; v_gene: TRBV3-1/TRBV3-2; CDR3aa: CASSPRQDRSSYNSPLHF; CDR3nt: TGTGCCAGCAGCCCACGGCAGGACAGGAGCTCCTATAATTCACCCCTCCACTTT
j_gene: TRBJ1-2; d_gene: TRBD1; abundance: .; v_gene: TRBV18; CDR3aa: CASSEGTGLYGYTF; CDR3nt: TGTGCCAGCTCAGAGGGGACAGGGCTCTATGGCTACACCTTC
j_gene: TRBJ2-7; d_gene: TRBD2; abundance: .; v_gene: TRBV11-2; CDR3aa: CASSALRRLAGGKPYEQYF; CDR3nt: TGTGCCAGCAGCGCCCTACGGAGACTAGCGGGGGGGAAACCCTACGAGCAGTACTTC
j_gene: TRBJ2-1; d_gene: .; abundance: .; v_gene: TRBV9; CDR3aa: CASSPRGPSSYNEQFF; CDR3nt: TGTGCCAGCAGCCCTCGAGGTCCGAGCTCCTACAATGAGCAGTTCTTC
j_gene: TRBJ2-1; d_gene: TRBD1; abundance: .; v_gene: TRBV27; CDR3aa: CASSFRGLEEQFF; CDR3nt: TGTGCCAGCAGTTTCAGGGGGCTGGAGGAGCAGTTCTTC
j_gene: TRBJ2-2; d_gene: .; abundance: few; v_gene: TRBV19; CDR3aa: CASTIRWGAGELFF; CDR3nt: TGTGCCAGCACGATAAGGTGGGGAGCCGGGGAGCTGTTTTTT
j_gene: TRBJ1-4; d_gene: .; abundance: .; v_gene: TRBV4-1; CDR3aa: CASSQVAGTEKLFF; CDR3nt: TGCGCCAGCAGCCAAGTGGCGGGAACTGAAAAACTGTTTTTT
j_gene: TRBJ2-2; d_gene: TRBD2; abundance: .; v_gene: TRBV3-1/TRBV3-2; CDR3aa: CASSRRTRGNTGELFF; CDR3nt: TGTGCCAGCAGCCGTCGGACTAGGGGGAACACCGGGGAGCTGTTTTTT
j_gene: TRBJ1-4; d_gene: .; abundance: once; v_gene: TRBV5-8; CDR3aa: CASSLRQINEKLFF; CDR3nt: TGTGCCAGCAGCTTACGACAGATTAATGAAAAACTGTTTTTT
j_gene: TRBJ1-3; d_gene: .; abundance: .; v_gene: TRBV5-5; CDR3aa: CASSPPPDRSSGNTIYF; CDR3nt: TGTGCCAGCAGCCCTCCCCCGGATCGGAGCTCTGGAAACACCATATATTTT
j_gene: TRBJ1-1; d_gene: TRBD1; abundance: .; v_gene: TRBV19; CDR3aa: CASSPPNRGLGTEAFF; CDR3nt: TGTGCCAGTAGCCCGCCCAACAGGGGTTTGGGCACTGAAGCTTTCTTT
j_gene: TRBJ1-1; d_gene: TRBD1; abundance: .; v_gene: TRBV19; CDR3aa: CASSAGTATEAFF; CDR3nt: TGTGCCAGTAGTGCCGGGACAGCCACTGAAGCTTTCTTT
j_gene: TRBJ2-1; d_gene: .; abundance: .; v_gene: TRBV5-1; CDR3aa: CASSLNSFYNEQFF; CDR3nt: TGCGCCAGCAGCTTGAATTCCTTCTACAATGAGCAGTTCTTC
j_gene: TRBJ1-3; d_gene: .; abundance: .; v_gene: TRBV25-1; CDR3aa: CASSDTFSGNTIYF; CDR3nt: TGTGCCAGCAGTGACACATTCTCTGGAAACACCATATATTTT
j_gene: TRBJ1-2; d_gene: TRBD1; abundance: .; v_gene: TRBV25-1; CDR3aa: CASRGQGNAGYTF; CDR3nt: TGTGCCAGCAGGGGACAGGGGAATGCTGGCTACACCTTC
j_gene: TRBJ1-6; d_gene: .; abundance: .; v_gene: TRBV4-1; CDR3aa: CASSRTGGPSYNSPLHF; CDR3nt: TGCGCCAGCAGCCGGACGGGGGGACCCTCCTATAATTCACCCCTCCACTTT
j_gene: TRBJ2-1; d_gene: .; abundance: once; v_gene: TRBV7-9; CDR3aa: CASSFTDLKDNEQFF; CDR3nt: TGTGCCAGCAGCTTCACGGACTTGAAGGACAATGAGCAGTTCTTC
j_gene: TRBJ2-7; d_gene: TRBD1; abundance: .; v_gene: TRBV24-1; CDR3aa: CATSEPQGALSYEQYF; CDR3nt: TGTGCCACCAGCGAGCCACAGGGGGCCCTGTCCTACGAGCAGTACTTC
j_gene: TRBJ2-2; d_gene: TRBD1; abundance: .; v_gene: TRBV4-3; CDR3aa: CASSQADRGLAGELFF; CDR3nt: TGCGCCAGCAGCCAAGCCGACAGGGGTCTCGCCGGGGAGCTGTTTTTT
j_gene: TRBJ2-1; d_gene: TRBD2; abundance: .; v_gene: TRBV19; CDR3aa: CASSRTSGDEQFF; CDR3nt: TGTGCCAGTAGTAGGACTAGCGGCGATGAGCAGTTCTTC
j_gene: TRBJ2-1; d_gene: .; abundance: once; v_gene: TRBV28; CDR3aa: CASSLGGPDNEQFF; CDR3nt: TGTGCCAGCAGTTTGGGGGGGCCTGACAATGAGCAGTTCTTC
j_gene: TRBJ2-7; d_gene: .; abundance: once; v_gene: TRBV7-2; CDR3aa: CASSLRGGSYEQYF; CDR3nt: TGTGCCAGCAGCTTGAGGGGGGGATCCTACGAGCAGTACTTC
j_gene: TRBJ2-2; d_gene: .; abundance: .; v_gene: TRBV13; CDR3aa: CASSGTGYTGELFF; CDR3nt: TGTGCCAGCAGCGGTACAGGGTACACCGGGGAGCTGTTTTTT
j_gene: TRBJ2-7; d_gene: TRBD2; abundance: .; v_gene: TRBV7-8; CDR3aa: CASSLSVSGGLTYEQYF; CDR3nt: TGTGCCAGCAGCTTATCGGTTTCGGGGGGACTCACCTACGAGCAGTACTTC
j_gene: TRBJ2-7; d_gene: TRBD1; abundance: .; v_gene: TRBV11-2; CDR3aa: CASGRGQGPYEQYF; CDR3nt: TGTGCCAGCGGCCGAGGACAGGGTCCCTACGAGCAGTACTTC
j_gene: TRBJ2-5; d_gene: .; abundance: medium-sized; v_gene: TRBV7-3; CDR3aa: CASSLIREETQYF; CDR3nt: TGTGCCAGCAGCTTAATCAGGGAAGAGACCCAGTACTTC
j_gene: TRBJ1-2; d_gene: .; abundance: .; v_gene: TRBV4-1; CDR3aa: CASSQDLGGQGYTF; CDR3nt: TGCGCCAGCAGCCAAGATCTTGGGGGACAAGGCTACACCTTC
j_gene: TRBJ1-2; d_gene: .; abundance: .; v_gene: TRBV2; CDR3aa: CASRGGPWGYTF; CDR3nt: TGTGCCAGCAGGGGGGGTCCATGGGGCTACACCTTC
j_gene: TRBJ1-1; d_gene: .; abundance: once; v_gene: TRBV5-1; CDR3aa: CASSFGGAGNTEAFF; CDR3nt: TGCGCCAGCAGCTTTGGAGGGGCAGGGAACACTGAAGCTTTCTTT
j_gene: TRBJ1-4; d_gene: TRBD1; abundance: .; v_gene: TRBV19; CDR3aa: CASSILQGAYEKLFF; CDR3nt: TGTGCCAGTAGTATCCTACAGGGGGCTTATGAAAAACTGTTTTTT